Listed below are T cell receptor beta chains from one sample, sequenced in a study of cytomegalovirus exposure and HLA in healthy donors. Assay used: immunoSEQ multiplex PCR; TCRdb lists only in-frame clones, some missing. The sample holds around 190,000 clones, about four fifths seen once. Sequenced input: PBMCs. All receptors come from a man aged 25-40 years in good health and CMV-seropositive. Both conserved end residues are trimmed from each CDR3.

J gene | V gene | CDR3 protein
TRBJ1-2 | TRBV7-2 | ASSRDRANVFGYT
TRBJ2-7 | TRBV19 | ASSTQGTEQY
TRBJ2-7 | TRBV6-1 | ASSGVGQGAPLLSYEQY
TRBJ1-4 | TRBV9 | ASSDGTVTNEKLF
TRBJ2-2 | TRBV5-4 | ASSRRDTNTGELF
TRBJ2-6 | TRBV21-1 | ASSKGGANVLT
TRBJ2-7 | TRBV7-3 | ASSRSTGNEQY
TRBJ2-1 | TRBV11-2 | ASSLEAGAPSYNEQF
TRBJ2-1 | TRBV19 | ASKREDIYNEQF
TRBJ2-1 | TRBV5-1 | ASSLAGTGFDNEQF
TRBJ2-7 | TRBV7-9 | ASSGGQGGGYEQY
TRBJ2-3 | TRBV29-1 | STGTGGTDTQY
TRBJ1-5 | TRBV10-3 | AISGTGGGGNQPQH